This TCR beta chain was documented in a study of T cells in Graves' hyperthyroidism and ophthalmopathy. Overall study context: Peripheral blood was obtained at initial diagnosis, preceding any treatment.

Template material for amplifying TCR beta CDR3 regions consisted of RNA transcripts. The HTBI primer set served for first-round RT-PCR of the TCR CDR3. A single record per CDR3 protein comes from TCRdb applying MiXCR to the multiplex PCR reads. The table records around 290,000 distinct CDR3 sequences, roughly 13% of them present only once. This clonotype was picked up many times. Those with hyperthyroidism were 18 to 65 years old, newly diagnosed, and ill for under 2 months. The germline V and J ends were trimmed by 1 base and 4 bases, with 7 bases remaining between them. The CDR3 loop spans 14 amino acids. Germline V gene lookup returns CDR1 KGHSH and CDR2 LQKENI.

This chain connects TRBV18 to TRBJ2-2; D remains unclear. Sequencing was carried out using blood. This TCR came from a woman in her 30s with Graves' hyperthyroidism that later progressed to Graves' ophthalmopathy. In DNA, the CDR3 is TGTGCCAGCTCACCACGACTTAGCACCGGGGAGCTGTTTTTT. Residues: CASSPRLSTGELFF.